This T cell receptor beta chain was retrieved from a study of CD8+ T cells in alopecia areata. Extraction of RNA preceded its reverse transcription into cDNA, which served as the sequencing template. Profiling relied on immunoSEQ multiplex PCR, and the TCRdb table lists in-frame clones only, not all of them. Among about 64,000 clones listed, 44% were seen once. This CDR3 spans 15 amino acids. Germline V gene data show CDR1 as SQVTM and CDR2 as ANQGSEA. V lost 6 bases to trimming and J lost 1 base; unmatched junction nucleotides: 10. Separation by sorting yielded CD4+ and CD8+ T cells from PBMCs. This clone was recorded a few times.

V is TRBV29-1 and J is TRBJ2-7; 9 bases are shared with TRBD2. Sequencing was carried out using NKG2D-low CD8+ T cells sorted from blood. The TCR sequence derives from a human donor with alopecia areata. The CDR3 DNA reads TGCAGCGTATGGGCGGGAGGGCCCAGGTCCTACGAGCAGTACTTC. Translated: CSVWAGGPRSYEQYF.